This T cell receptor (beta chain) came from a study of OX40 agonist ivuxolimab in advanced cancers. About the research overall: Averaging 60 years in age, with a range of roughly 23 to 80, the cohort was 65% to 85% male.

The CDR3 has 13 residues. Looked up from germline, CDR1 is SSHAT and CDR2 is FNYEAQ (reference sequence). This clone has a single count. Its antigen is not known. At one end the junction does not follow the germline gene, possibly because of a read error. General study results and limits: Expanded clones were, on average, more numerous in CD8+ T cells than in CD4+. In the 0.1 to 3.0 mg/kg range, CD4+ and CD8+ blood T cells had expanded clonally by week 6.

Baseline was the first blood sampling point, followed by cycle 4 day 1 and cycle 7 day 1. Sequencing was performed with immunoSEQ multiplex PCR; in TCRdb, only in-frame clones are kept and a portion is missing. The sample shows under 75,000 clones, around 84% of them seen only once. The specimen was CD4+ or CD8+ T cells sorted from blood, collected in a trial of the OX40 agonist ivuxolimab. The V call is TRBV7-7, the J call TRBJ2-2; tentatively, D is TRBD1 (6 bases). This receptor was obtained from an adult with an advanced solid tumor such as melanoma, head and neck, liver or kidney cancer. CDR3 sequence: CASSQGRTGELFF. The CDR3 region has the DNA TGTGCTAGCAGCCAGGGGCGTACCGGGGAGCTGTTTTTT.